The sequence of this T cell receptor beta chain was determined in a study of control samples from healthy donors and cancer patients. The CDR3 sequence is 17 residues long. V gave up 5 bases and J gave up 0 bases, with 20 bases separating them. Germline assignment: CDR1 SGHTA and CDR2 FQGNSA. Measured with immunoSEQ multiplex PCR; TCRdb has only the in-frame clones, and not every one. The data contain roughly 55,000 clones, about 96% of them seen just once; the ten biggest clones take up less than 1.1%. The chain carries TRBV7-2 and TRBJ2-7, with D maybe TRBD2 (5 bases). Sequencing input: blood. This sequence was found in a woman in her late teens or twenties in good health. CDR3 region: CASSLLRVSPGSYEQYF. The CDR3 nucleotides read TGTGCCAGCAGCCTTCTGCGGGTCTCTCCGGGCTCCTACGAGCAGTACTTC.